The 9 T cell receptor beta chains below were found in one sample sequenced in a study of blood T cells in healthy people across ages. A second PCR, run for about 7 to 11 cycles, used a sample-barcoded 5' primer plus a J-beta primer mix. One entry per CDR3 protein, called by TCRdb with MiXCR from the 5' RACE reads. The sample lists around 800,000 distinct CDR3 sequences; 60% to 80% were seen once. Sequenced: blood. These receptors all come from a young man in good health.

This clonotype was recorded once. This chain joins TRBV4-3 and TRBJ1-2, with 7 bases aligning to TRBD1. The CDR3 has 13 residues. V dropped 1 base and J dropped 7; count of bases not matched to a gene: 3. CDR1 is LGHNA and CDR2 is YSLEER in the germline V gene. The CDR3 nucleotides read TGCGCCAGCAGCCAAGGCCAGGGGGTTGGCTACACCTTC. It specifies CASSQGQGVGYTF.

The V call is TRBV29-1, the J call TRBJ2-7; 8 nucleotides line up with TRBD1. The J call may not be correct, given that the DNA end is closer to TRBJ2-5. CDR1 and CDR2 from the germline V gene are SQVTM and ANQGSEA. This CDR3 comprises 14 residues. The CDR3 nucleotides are TGCAGCGTTGATGGCGGGACAGGTCGGGGGACCCAGTACTTC. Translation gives CSVDGGTGRGTQYF.

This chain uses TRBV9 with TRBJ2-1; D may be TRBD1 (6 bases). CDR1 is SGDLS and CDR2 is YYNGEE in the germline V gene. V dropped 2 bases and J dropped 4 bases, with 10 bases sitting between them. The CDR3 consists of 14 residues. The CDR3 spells CASSVTGLYNEQFF. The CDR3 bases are TGTGCCAGCAGCGTCACAGGGTTATACAATGAGCAGTTCTTC.

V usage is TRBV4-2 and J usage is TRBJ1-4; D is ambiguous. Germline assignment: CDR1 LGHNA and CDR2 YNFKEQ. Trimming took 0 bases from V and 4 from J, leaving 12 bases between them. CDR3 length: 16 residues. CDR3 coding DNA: TGTGCCAGCAGCCAAGATCAAAACAGCTTTAATGAAAAACTGTTTTTT. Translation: CASSQDQNSFNEKLFF.

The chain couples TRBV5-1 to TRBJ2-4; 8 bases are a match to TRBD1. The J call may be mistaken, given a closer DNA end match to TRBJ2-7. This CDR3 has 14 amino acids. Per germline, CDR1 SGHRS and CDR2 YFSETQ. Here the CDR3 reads CASSSRTGLDEQYF. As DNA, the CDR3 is TGCGCCAGCAGCTCTCGGACAGGGCTCGACGAGCAGTACTTC.

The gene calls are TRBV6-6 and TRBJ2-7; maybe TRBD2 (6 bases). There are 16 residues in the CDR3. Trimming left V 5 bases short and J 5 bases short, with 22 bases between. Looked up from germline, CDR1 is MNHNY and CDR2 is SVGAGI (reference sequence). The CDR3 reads CASSGVGSTVGHEQYF. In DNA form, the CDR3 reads TGTGCCAGCAGTGGGGTCGGGAGCACAGTGGGCCACGAGCAGTACTTC.

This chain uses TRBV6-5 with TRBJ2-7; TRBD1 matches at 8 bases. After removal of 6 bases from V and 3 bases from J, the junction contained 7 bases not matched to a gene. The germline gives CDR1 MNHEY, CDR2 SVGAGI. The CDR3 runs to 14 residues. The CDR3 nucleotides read TGTGCCAGCAGAGCCGGGACAGGAGTCTACGAGCAGTACTTC. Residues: CASRAGTGVYEQYF.

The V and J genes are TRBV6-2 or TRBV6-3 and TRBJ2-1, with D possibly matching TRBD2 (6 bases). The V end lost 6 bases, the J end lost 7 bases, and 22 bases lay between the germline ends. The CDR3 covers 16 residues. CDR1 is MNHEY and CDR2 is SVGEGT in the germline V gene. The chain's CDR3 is CASRPALAGFVNEQFF. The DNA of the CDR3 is TGTGCCAGCAGACCCGCCCTGGCGGGGTTCGTGAATGAGCAGTTCTTC.

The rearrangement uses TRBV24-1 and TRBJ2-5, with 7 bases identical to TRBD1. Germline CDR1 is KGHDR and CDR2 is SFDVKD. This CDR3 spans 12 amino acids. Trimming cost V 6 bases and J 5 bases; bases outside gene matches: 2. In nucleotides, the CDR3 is TGTGCCACCAGTCTCAGGGGGGAGACCCAGTACTTC. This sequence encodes CATSLRGETQYF.